A single sample gave rise to the 20 T cell receptor beta chains below, sequenced in a study of shared clonotypes between healthy human individuals. TCRdb keeps only in-frame clones here, not all; method: immunoSEQ multiplex PCR. The sample yields roughly 2.6 million clones, around 90% seen once. What was sequenced was naive CD4+ T cells sorted from blood. Subset of the sample: CD45RA+ positively selected. Every receptor here comes from a man younger than 35 in good health.

V and J are TRBV28 and TRBJ2-3; unclear D gene. The V end was cut by 4 bases, the J end by 6 bases, with 14 bases between. Germline CDR1 reads MDHEN; CDR2 reads SYDVKM. The CDR3 contains 14 residues. The CDR3 sequence is CASSSYEQFDTQYF. DNA for the CDR3: TGTGCCAGCAGTTCCTACGAACAATTCGATACGCAGTATTTT.

The chain uses TRBV4-1 and TRBJ2-7; TRBD2 aligns across 13 bases. Germline values: CDR1 MGHRA, CDR2 YSYEKL. V shed 3 bases and J 3 bases; nucleotides not matched to a gene: 5. This CDR3 comprises 16 residues. The CDR3 DNA sequence: TGCGCCAGCAGCCAGGGGACTAGCGGGGTCTTCTACGAGCAGTACTTC. It encodes CASSQGTSGVFYEQYF.

V usage is TRBV29-1 and J usage is TRBJ2-2; 11 nucleotides align to TRBD1. Germline trimming cut 4 bases from V and 6 bases from J; bases unmatched to any gene: 4. The CDR3 has 14 amino acids. Germline V gives CDR1 SQVTM, CDR2 ANQGSEA. The CDR3 loop is CSVVGTGGAGELFF. CDR3 bases: TGCAGCGTTGTTGGGACAGGGGGTGCCGGGGAGCTGTTTTTT.

The chain employs TRBV5-4 and TRBJ2-3; D is uncertain. V lost 5 bases and J lost 1, with 17 bases in between. The CDR3 is made up of 16 amino acids. The germline gives CDR1 SGHNT, CDR2 YYREEE (reference sequence). The CDR3 sequence is CASSRAPESRTDTQYF. The CDR3 bases are TGTGCCAGCAGTCGGGCCCCCGAGTCTCGCACAGATACGCAGTATTTT.

Turning to this clone: Different DNA sequences within this sample yield the same CDR3. The V and J genes are TRBV6-5 and TRBJ1-2; D unclear. The germline gives CDR1 MNHEY, CDR2 SVGAGI. The CDR3 runs 13 residues. V lost 6 bases and J 2 bases, leaving 10 bases between the germline ends. In DNA form, the CDR3 reads TGTGCCAGCAGCCTACGGGCAAACTATGGCTACACCTTC. Translating gives CASSLRANYGYTF.

The chain couples TRBV7-2 to TRBJ1-5; 11 bases match TRBD1. J was trimmed by 4 bases and V by 1 base; bases with no gene match: 12. This CDR3 comprises 19 residues. Per the germline V gene, CDR1 is SGHTA and CDR2 is FQGNSA. The CDR3 DNA sequence: TGTGCCAGCAGCTTAGGGACAGGGGGCCCCAATAAGCAAAATCAGCCCCAGCATTTT. It specifies CASSLGTGGPNKQNQPQHF.

The chain uses TRBV5-4 and TRBJ1-2; 7 bases agree with TRBD1. The CDR3 length is 14 residues. Germline CDR1 and CDR2: SGHNT and YYREEE (reference sequence). The V and J ends lost 2 bases and 5 bases, in that order; junction bases with no gene match: 6. CDR3 bases: TGTGCCAGCAGCTTCGACAGGGTGGAGTATGGCTACACCTTC. Its translation is CASSFDRVEYGYTF.

The V and J genes are TRBV7-3 and TRBJ2-2; tentatively, D is TRBD1 (6 bases). This CDR3 is built from 13 residues. V dropped 5 bases and J dropped 4 bases, with 8 bases sitting between them. Per the germline V gene, CDR1 is SGHTA and CDR2 is FQGTGA. In nucleotides, the CDR3 is TGTGCCAGCAGCGAACAGGGCACCGGGGAGCTGTTTTTT. This gives the protein CASSEQGTGELFF.

The rearrangement joins TRBV21-1 to TRBJ1-1; TRBD1, the D gene given by the table, was not confirmed from the DNA. TRBV21-1 is labeled a pseudogene. The CDR3 consists of 17 residues. As DNA, the CDR3 is TGTGCCAGCTCCTCGAAAGAGAGGGACAGGGGGGTCACTGAAGCTTTCTTT. This gives the protein CASSSKERDRGVTEAFF.

V usage is TRBV9 and J usage is TRBJ2-1, with 11 nucleotides matching TRBD2. This CDR3 has 16 residues. The J segment lost 1 base and the V segment lost 3 bases, leaving 3 bases of the junction unmatched. CDR1 SGDLS and CDR2 YYNGEE come from the germline V gene. The CDR3 DNA is TGTGCCAGCAGCGATTCTAGCGGGAGGTCCTACAATGAGCAGTTCTTC. Its protein is CASSDSSGRSYNEQFF.

The chain carries TRBV6-1 and TRBJ2-7, with 10 bases that match TRBD2. Germline V gene lookup returns CDR1 MNHNS and CDR2 SASEGT. This CDR3 spans 15 amino acids. V gave up 0 bases and J gave up 2 bases; unmatched junction bases: 1. Here the CDR3 reads CASSEASGRAYEQYF. The CDR3 nucleotides read TGTGCCAGCAGTGAAGCAAGCGGGAGGGCCTACGAGCAGTACTTC.

This clone was picked up a small number of times. The chain employs TRBV6-5 and TRBJ1-2; D ambiguous. V lost 6 bases, J lost 4 bases, and 12 bases lay in between. Germline CDR1 reads MNHEY; CDR2 reads SVGAGI. The CDR3 length is 13 residues. The CDR3 loop is CASSNGPSYGYTF. DNA for the CDR3: TGTGCCAGCAGCAATGGGCCCTCCTATGGCTACACCTTC.

This clone appeared a single time. The V gene is TRBV27, the J gene TRBJ1-5; the D gene is possibly TRBD1 (5 bases). There are 14 residues in the CDR3. The germline CDR1 and CDR2 sequences are MNHEY and SMNVEV (reference sequence). Trimming removed 2 bases at V and 6 bases at J, with 11 bases between. The CDR3 spells CASSLRGASQPQHF. The DNA of the CDR3 is TGTGCCAGCAGTTTAAGAGGGGCGAGTCAGCCCCAGCATTTT.

The chain uses TRBV19 and TRBJ2-3, with 7 bases matching TRBD2. Per the germline V gene, CDR1 is LNHDA and CDR2 is SQIVND (reference sequence). The CDR3 consists of 15 residues. J lost 2 bases, V lost 1 base, and 3 bases had no gene match. CDR3 sequence (DNA): TGTGCCAGTAGTATAGGCGGGACTATCACAGATACGCAGTATTTT. Residues: CASSIGGTITDTQYF.

This chain connects TRBV6-5 to TRBJ1-1; D unresolved. Looked up from germline, CDR1 is MNHEY and CDR2 is SVGAGI. This CDR3 contains 14 residues. Trimming removed 4 bases at V and 1 base at J, with 10 bases between. The CDR3 protein is CASSLDLTNTEAFF. Written as DNA, the CDR3 is TGTGCCAGCAGTTTAGACCTAACGAACACTGAAGCTTTCTTT.

This chain joins TRBV10-3 and TRBJ1-6; 7 positions match TRBD1. The CDR3 has 15 amino acids. CDR1 and CDR2 (germline): ENHRY, SYGVKD. V was pared by 9 bases and J by 7 bases, with 12 bases of the junction left unmatched. The CDR3 DNA reads as TGTGCCATTGCAAATTCCGACAGGGCGAATTCACCCCTCCACTTT. Translating it yields CAIANSDRANSPLHF.

The V call is TRBV5-1, the J call TRBJ2-5; 8 bases align to TRBD1. Germline assignment: CDR1 SGHRS and CDR2 YFSETQ. V was pared by 2 bases and J by 3 bases, with 6 bases of the junction left unmatched. This CDR3 has 15 residues. The CDR3 sequence: CASSFQGAREETQYF. The CDR3 DNA reads TGCGCCAGCAGCTTCCAGGGGGCAAGAGAAGAGACCCAGTACTTC. Filled out from reference TRBV5-1 and TRBJ2-5, the complete variable domain reads KAGVTQTPRYLIKTRGQQVTLSCSPISGHRSVSWYQQTPGQGLQFLFEYFSETQRNKGNFPGRFSGRQFSNSRSEMNVSTLELGDSALYLCASSFQGAREETQYFGPGTRLLVL.

This clone was observed a single time. The rearrangement joins TRBV10-3 to TRBJ2-5; 12 bases line up with TRBD2. Trimming removed 2 bases from V and 6 bases from J; junction bases left unmatched: 1. There are 14 residues in the CDR3. Germline V gene lookup returns CDR1 ENHRY and CDR2 SYGVKD. CDR3 nucleotide sequence: TGTGCCATCAGTGAGCTAGCGGGGGGGCAGACCCAGTACTTC. It encodes CAISELAGGQTQYF.

The chain recombines TRBV6-1 with TRBJ2-3; 9 positions match TRBD1. The CDR3 covers 15 residues. Per germline, CDR1 MNHNS and CDR2 SASEGT. Germline trimming cut 6 bases from V and 3 bases from J; bases unmatched to any gene: 7. The CDR3 DNA reads TGTGCCAGCAGCCCGGGACAGGGTACGACAGATACGCAGTATTTT. As protein: CASSPGQGTTDTQYF.

The chain has TRBV5-1 and TRBJ1-6; 10 nucleotides align to TRBD1. This CDR3 has 16 amino acids. CDR1 is SGHRS, CDR2 YFSETQ, per germline. V trimming: 4 bases; J trimming: 7 bases; junction bases outside the gene matches: 8. DNA for the CDR3: TGCGCCAGCAGCCTCCGGGACAGGGGTTACAATTCACCCCTCCACTTT. Translated: CASSLRDRGYNSPLHF. The full variable domain, rest sourced from reference TRBV5-1 and TRBJ1-6, is KAGVTQTPRYLIKTRGQQVTLSCSPISGHRSVSWYQQTPGQGLQFLFEYFSETQRNKGNFPGRFSGRQFSNSRSEMNVSTLELGDSALYLCASSLRDRGYNSPLHFGNGTRLTVT.